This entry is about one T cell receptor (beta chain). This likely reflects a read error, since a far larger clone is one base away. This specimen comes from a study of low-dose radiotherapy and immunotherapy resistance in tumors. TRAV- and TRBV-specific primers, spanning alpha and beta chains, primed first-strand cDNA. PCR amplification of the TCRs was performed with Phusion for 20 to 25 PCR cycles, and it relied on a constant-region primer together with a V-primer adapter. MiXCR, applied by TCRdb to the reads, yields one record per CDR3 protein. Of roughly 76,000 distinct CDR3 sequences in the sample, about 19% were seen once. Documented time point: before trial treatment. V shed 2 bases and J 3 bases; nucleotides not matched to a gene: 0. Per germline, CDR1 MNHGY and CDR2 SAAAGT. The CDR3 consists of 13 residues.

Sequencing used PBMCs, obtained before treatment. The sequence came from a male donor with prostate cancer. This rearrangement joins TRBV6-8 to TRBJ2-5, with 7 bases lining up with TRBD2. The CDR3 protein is CASSYGGEETQYF. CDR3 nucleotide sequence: TGTGCCAGCAGTTACGGGGGGGAAGAGACCCAGTACTTC.